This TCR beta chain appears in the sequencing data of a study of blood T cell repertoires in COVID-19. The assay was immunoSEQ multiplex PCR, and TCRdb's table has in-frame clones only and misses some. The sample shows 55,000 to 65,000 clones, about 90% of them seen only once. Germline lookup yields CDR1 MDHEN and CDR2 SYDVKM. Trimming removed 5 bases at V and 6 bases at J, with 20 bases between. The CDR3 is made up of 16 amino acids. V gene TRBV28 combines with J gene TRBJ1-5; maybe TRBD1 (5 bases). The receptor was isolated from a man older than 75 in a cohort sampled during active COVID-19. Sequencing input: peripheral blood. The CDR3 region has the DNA TGTGCCAGCAGTCAGGCGGCGGCGGGAAGGGGTCAGCCCCAGCATTTT. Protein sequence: CASSQAAAGRGQPQHF.